The 4 T cell receptor beta chains reported below all come from one sample, sequenced in a study of technical replicates of blood from a few donors. The data were produced by immunoSEQ multiplex PCR, yet TCRdb's version contains in-frame clones alone and is incomplete. The sample contains under 95,000 clones, about 93% of which appear only once. The source material was T cells isolated from PBMCs. The receptor source for this set is a human donor in good health.

V gene TRBV30 combines with J gene TRBJ2-1, with D perhaps TRBD1 (5 bases). The V gene's germline CDR1 is GTSNPN and CDR2 SVGIG (reference sequence). Trimming took 6 bases from V and 8 from J, leaving 14 bases between them. This CDR3 is built from 12 residues. This chain's CDR3 is CACEGVSDEQFF. Written as DNA, the CDR3 is TGTGCCTGTGAAGGGGTATCGGATGAGCAGTTCTTC. The whole variable domain, remainder taken from reference TRBV30 and TRBJ2-1, is SQTIHQWPATLVQPVGSPLSLECTVEGTSNPNLYWYRQAAGRGLQLLFYSVGIGQISSEVPQNLSASRPQDRQFILSSKKLLLSDSGFYLCACEGVSDEQFFGPGTRLTVL.

The chain uses TRBV10-2 and TRBJ2-3; possible D gene TRBD2, 6 bases. The CDR3 is 14 amino acids. V dropped 5 bases and J dropped 5 bases, with 14 bases sitting between them. CDR1 is WSHSY, CDR2 SAAADI, per germline. CDR3 protein: CASSRREAGDTQYF. CDR3 nucleotide sequence: TGCGCCAGCAGTAGGAGGGAGGCGGGAGATACGCAGTATTTT.

CDR3 region: CASSRTNKNTGELFF. The CDR3 region has the DNA TGTGCCAGCAGCAGGACAAACAAGAACACCGGGGAGCTGTTTTTT. The genes are TRBV6-4 and TRBJ2-2; a possible D gene is TRBD1 (5 bases). CDR1 is MRHNA and CDR2 is SNTAGT in the germline V gene. V dropped 6 bases and J dropped 1 base, with 12 bases sitting between them. The CDR3 extends over 15 amino acids.

The chain carries TRBV27 and TRBJ1-1, with unresolved D. CDR1 and CDR2 from the germline V gene are MNHEY and SMNVEV (reference sequence). Between the trimmed V and J ends, which lost 3 bases and 3 bases, there was a span of 11 bases. This CDR3 has 14 residues. CDR3 nucleotide sequence: TGTGCCAGCAGTTTGGTACGGGGTGACACTGAAGCTTTCTTT. Residues: CASSLVRGDTEAFF.